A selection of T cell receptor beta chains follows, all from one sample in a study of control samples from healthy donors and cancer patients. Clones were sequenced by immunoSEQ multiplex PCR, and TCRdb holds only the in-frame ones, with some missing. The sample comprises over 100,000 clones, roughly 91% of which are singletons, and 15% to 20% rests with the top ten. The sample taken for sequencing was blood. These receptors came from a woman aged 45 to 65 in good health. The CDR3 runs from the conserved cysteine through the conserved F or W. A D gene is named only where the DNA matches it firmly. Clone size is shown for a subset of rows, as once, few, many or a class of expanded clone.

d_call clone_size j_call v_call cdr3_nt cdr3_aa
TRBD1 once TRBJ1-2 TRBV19 TGTGCCAGTATTCCGGACAGGGGCTTTACCTATGGCTACACCTTC CASIPDRGFTYGYTF
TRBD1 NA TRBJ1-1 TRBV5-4 TGTGCCAGCAGCTTGTGGGGTATTACAGGGGGAGCTTTCTTT CASSLWGITGGAFF
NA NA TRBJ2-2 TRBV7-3 TGTGCCAGCAGCGAAGACACCTACACCGGGGAGCTGTTTTTT CASSEDTYTGELFF
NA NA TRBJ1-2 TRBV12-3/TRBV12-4 TGTGCCAGCAGTTTAGGGGTGGGTGGGGGCTACACCTTC CASSLGVGGGYTF
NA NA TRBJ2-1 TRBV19 TGTGCCAGTGGGGATATAATGGAGCAGTTCTTC CASGDIMEQFF
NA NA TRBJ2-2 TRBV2 TGTGCCAGCAGTGGGGGGAGGACCGGGGAGCTGTTTTTT CASSGGRTGELFF
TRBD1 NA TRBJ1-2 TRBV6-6 TGTGCCAGCAGTTCGGGGCCGGGACAGGGAAACTACACCTTC CASSSGPGQGNYTF
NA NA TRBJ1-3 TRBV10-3 TGTGCCATCAGTGAGTCCCGGGGAGCGGGAAACACCATATATTTT CAISESRGAGNTIYF
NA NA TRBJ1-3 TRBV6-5 TGTGCCAGCCGCCCCGCCTCTGGAAACACCATATATTTT CASRPASGNTIYF
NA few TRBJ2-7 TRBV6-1 TGTGCCAGCAGTGAAGATCCGAGGTCGTACGAGCAGTACTTC CASSEDPRSYEQYF
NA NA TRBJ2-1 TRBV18 TGTGCCAGCTCACCGCTGTCCTACAATGAGCAGTTCTTC CASSPLSYNEQFF
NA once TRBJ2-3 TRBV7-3 TGTGCCAGCAGCCCAGGACGTCAAGATACGCAGTATTTT CASSPGRQDTQYF
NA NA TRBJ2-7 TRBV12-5 TGTGCTAGTGGTTTCCCCGGGGTACGGAACGAGCAGTACTTC CASGFPGVRNEQYF
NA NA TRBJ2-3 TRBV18 TGTGCCAGCTCACCGGGGGAAGGGGGGACAGATACGCAGTATTTT CASSPGEGGTDTQYF
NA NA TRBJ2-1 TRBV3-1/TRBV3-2 TGTGCCAGCAGCCAAGAGGCTACAGGCGACCTCCTCCTGGAGCAGTTCTTC CASSQEATGDLLLEQFF
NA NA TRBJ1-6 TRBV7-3 TGTGCCAGCAGCTTAGACGGAGGTTCACCCCTCCACTTT CASSLDGGSPLHF
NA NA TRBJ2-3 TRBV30 TGTGCCTGGAGTAGCGAGACCCGTACGCAGTATTTT CAWSSETRTQYF
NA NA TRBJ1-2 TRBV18 TGTGCCAGCTCACCCGACAGGTACTATGGCTACACCTTC CASSPDRYYGYTF
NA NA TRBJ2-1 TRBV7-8 TGTGCCAGCAGCTTAGGTGGCGGGGCTAGCGCCAATGAGCAGTTCTTC CASSLGGGASANEQFF
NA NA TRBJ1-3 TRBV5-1 TGCGCCAGCAGCTTGTGGGGTGGAGGGGGCTCTGGAAACACCATATATTTT CASSLWGGGGSGNTIYF
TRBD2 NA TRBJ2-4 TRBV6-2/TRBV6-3 TGTGCCAGCAGTCTGACTAGCGGGAGACCCAAAAACATTCAGTACTTC CASSLTSGRPKNIQYF
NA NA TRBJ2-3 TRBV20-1 TGCAGTGCCAACTATCAAGATACGCAGTATTTT CSANYQDTQYF
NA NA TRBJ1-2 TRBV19 TGTGCCAGTACGATATCGCAGGGGTATGGCTACACCTTC CASTISQGYGYTF
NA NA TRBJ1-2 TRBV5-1 TGCGCCAGCTCTGTGGCGTCCGGACAGAGAGGCTATGGCTACACCTTC CASSVASGQRGYGYTF
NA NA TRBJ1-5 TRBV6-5 TGTGCCAGCACCCAGGGGCTGGGACAGCCCCAGCATTTT CASTQGLGQPQHF
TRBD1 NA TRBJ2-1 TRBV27 TGTGCCAGCAGTCAGGACAGGGGGCCGGATGAGCAGTTCTTC CASSQDRGPDEQFF
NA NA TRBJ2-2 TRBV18 TGTGCCAGCTCACCGGGCCAGGGGTACACCGGGGAGCTGTTTTTT CASSPGQGYTGELFF
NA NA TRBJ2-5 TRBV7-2 TGTGCCAGCAGCCTTTCTAGGGGATACCAAGAGACCCAGTACTTC CASSLSRGYQETQYF
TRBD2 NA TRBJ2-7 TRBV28 TGTGCCAGCAGTCAGAGACTAGCGGGGGGGGAGGGATTAAAGTACGAGCAGTACTTC CASSQRLAGGEGLKYEQYF
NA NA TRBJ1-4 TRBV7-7 TGTGCCAGCAGACAGGGAATTGGCGAAAAACTGTTTTTT CASRQGIGEKLFF
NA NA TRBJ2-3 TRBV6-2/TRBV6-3 TGTGCCAGCAGTTCGCTCGGCAGGGGCCACACAGATACGCAGTATTTT CASSSLGRGHTDTQYF
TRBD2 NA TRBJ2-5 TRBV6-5 TGTGCCAGTACTCAGGTGGGAGGGCCTCGAGAGACCCAGTACTTC CASTQVGGPRETQYF
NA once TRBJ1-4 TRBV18 TGTGCCAGCTCACCTCTCGTTTTCCTGGGGGATCCTAATGAAAAACTGTTTTTT CASSPLVFLGDPNEKLFF
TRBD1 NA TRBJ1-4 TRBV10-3 TGTGCCATCAGGGGACAGGGGCCTAATGAAAAACTGTTTTTT CAIRGQGPNEKLFF
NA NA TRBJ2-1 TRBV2 TGTGCCAGCAGTGATCTGGTTTGGAGAGGCCAGTTCTTC CASSDLVWRGQFF
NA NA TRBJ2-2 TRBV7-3 TGTGCCAGCAGCTTAGGAGGACGGATGAACACCGGGGAGCTGTTTTTT CASSLGGRMNTGELFF
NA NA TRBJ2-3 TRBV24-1 TGTGCCACCAGTGATCCGTGGGTGGCAGAGACGCAGTATTTT CATSDPWVAETQYF
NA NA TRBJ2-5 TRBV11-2 TGTGCCAGCAGCTTCCCGCAAGAGACCCAGTACTTC CASSFPQETQYF
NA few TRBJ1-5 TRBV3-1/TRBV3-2 TGTGCCAGCAGCCAAGGCCTCGCGGGGAGCAGCAATCAGCCCCAGCATTTT CASSQGLAGSSNQPQHF
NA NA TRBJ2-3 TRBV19 TGTGCCAGTAGTATGGCCAGCACAGATACGCAGTATTTT CASSMASTDTQYF
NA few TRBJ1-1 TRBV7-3 TGTGCCAGCAGCTTAATTCAGAACACTGAAGCTTTCTTT CASSLIQNTEAFF
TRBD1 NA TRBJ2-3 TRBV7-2 TGTGCCAGCAGCTCTAGTTCGGGACAGGGCACAGATACGCAGTATTTT CASSSSSGQGTDTQYF
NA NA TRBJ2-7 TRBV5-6 TGTGCCAGCAGCTTGGATGGTTGGGTACAGGGCTTGCCCTACGAGCAGTACTTC CASSLDGWVQGLPYEQYF
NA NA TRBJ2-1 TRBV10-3 TGTGCCATCAGTGAGTCTGCGGGCCGGAATGAGCAGTTCTTC CAISESAGRNEQFF
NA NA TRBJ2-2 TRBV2 TGTGCCAGCATCCCAGGGCTCACCGGGGAGCTGTTTTTT CASIPGLTGELFF
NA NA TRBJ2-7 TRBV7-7 TGTGCCAGCAGCCTACGATCCGGGCCAAACTACGAGCAGTACTTC CASSLRSGPNYEQYF
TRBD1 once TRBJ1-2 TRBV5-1 TGCGCCAGCAGCAGAGGACAGGGGGATTCTAACTATGGCTACACCTTC CASSRGQGDSNYGYTF
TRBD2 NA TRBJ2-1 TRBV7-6 TGTGCCAGCAGCCTTAGCGGGAGGGCCTACAATGAGCAGTTCTTC CASSLSGRAYNEQFF
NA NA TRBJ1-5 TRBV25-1 TGTGCCAGCAGCTATAGCAATCAGCCCCAGCATTTT CASSYSNQPQHF
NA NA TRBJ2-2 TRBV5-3 TGTGCCAGAAATGTTGTAAGGCAGGGGGAGGTCGGGGAGCTGTTTTTT CARNVVRQGEVGELFF
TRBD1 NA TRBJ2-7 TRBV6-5 TGTGCCAGCAGGGAGACAGGGGACTACGAGCAGTACTTC CASRETGDYEQYF
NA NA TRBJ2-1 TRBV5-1 TGCGCCAGCATCCGCCCCGATAGCGGCGCCTACAATGAGCAGTTCTTC CASIRPDSGAYNEQFF